The clone carrying this T cell receptor (beta chain) was detected only once. This entry is derived from a study of cytomegalovirus exposure and HLA in healthy donors. PCR involved 60 Vbeta and 13 Jbeta primers. Some clones are missing from TCRdb's copy, which holds only in-frame ones; the method was immunoSEQ multiplex PCR. The sample records about 94,000 clones, more than 75% being singletons. This TCR was recovered from a human donor in good health. Specimen: PBMCs.

The CDR3 reads CASSLPPEETQYF. The CDR3, as DNA: TGTGCCAGCAGCTTACCCCCCGAAGAGACCCAGTACTTC. The V call is TRBV7-9, the J call TRBJ2-5; D remains ambiguous. V lost 2 bases to trimming and J lost 3 bases, with 7 bases between them. This CDR3 is 13 amino acids long. Germline CDR1 is SEHNR and CDR2 is FQNEAQ (reference sequence).